Each of the 18 T cell receptor beta chains below was sequenced from the same sample in a study of graft-versus-host responses after intestinal transplantation. For these receptors, no antigen is known. Produced via immunoSEQ multiplex PCR; TCRdb's table is partial and in-frame only. The sample shows 90,000 to 95,000 clones, 90% to 95% of them seen only once. This material consisted of unstimulated CD8+ T cells sorted from spleen or lymph node cells, taken before intestinal transplant. These receptors originate from a human donor who received an intestinal transplant.

The CDR3 DNA reads as TGCGCCAGCAGCATTGACAGGGTAACTGAAGCTTTCTTT. As protein: CASSIDRVTEAFF. The chain has TRBV5-1 and TRBJ1-1, with 7 bases that match TRBD1. CDR1 SGHRS and CDR2 YFSETQ come from the germline V gene. V was clipped by 4 bases and J by 5 bases; unmatched bases: 5. The CDR3 spans 13 residues.

The V call is TRBV7-6, the J call TRBJ1-1; D is uncertain. CDR3 length: 13 residues. Germline V gene data show CDR1 as SGHVS and CDR2 as FNYEAQ. The V end lost 5 bases, the J end lost 0 bases, and 7 bases lay between the germline ends. The CDR3 coding sequence is TGTGCCAGCAGCCCAGTTATGAACACTGAAGCTTTCTTT. Translating gives CASSPVMNTEAFF.

This clone was detected once. This chain connects TRBV9 to TRBJ2-7; 8 bases fit TRBD2. Trimming cost V 4 bases and J 0 bases; bases outside gene matches: 3. Per germline, CDR1 SGDLS and CDR2 YYNGEE. CDR3 length: 14 residues. The CDR3 bases are TGTGCCAGCAGCTTCAGCGGGAGCTCCTACGAGCAGTACTTC. Translating gives CASSFSGSSYEQYF.

This rearrangement joins TRBV4-1 to TRBJ2-1; 10 positions match TRBD2. The CDR3 has 13 residues. The V gene end was trimmed by 5 bases and the J gene end by 9 bases; junction bases not matched to a gene: 4. Germline V gene sequence: CDR1 MGHRA, CDR2 YSYEKL. The CDR3 here is CASSRTSGVEQFF. The DNA of the CDR3 is TGCGCCAGCAGCAGAACTAGCGGGGTTGAGCAGTTCTTC.

The chain combines TRBV29-1 with TRBJ2-7; 8 bases map to TRBD1. The ends lost 1 base at V and 3 bases at J; junction bases unmatched: 11. This CDR3 has 16 amino acids. Germline CDR1 SQVTM, CDR2 ANQGSEA. CDR3 amino acids: CSVEVVRTGSGYEQYF. CDR3 DNA: TGCAGCGTTGAAGTCGTTCGGACAGGGTCGGGCTACGAGCAGTACTTC.

The chain employs TRBV28 and TRBJ2-7, with D tentatively TRBD2 (7 bases). This CDR3 region has 14 residues. V lost 6 bases to trimming and J lost 4 bases, with 16 bases between them. Per the germline V gene, CDR1 is MDHEN and CDR2 is SYDVKM. CDR3 loop: CASSLGQRGYEQYF. The CDR3 DNA sequence: TGTGCCAGCAGCCTAGGACAGCGGGGTTACGAGCAGTACTTC.

In regard to this clone: This same CDR3 is encoded by further DNA sequences in the sample. The chain has TRBV5-4 and TRBJ2-7, with 11 positions matching TRBD1. CDR3 length: 14 amino acids. The germline CDR1 and CDR2 sequences are SGHNT and YYREEE (reference sequence). V shed 4 bases and J 3 bases; nucleotides not matched to a gene: 3. The CDR3 loop is CASSPGTGGYEQYF. The CDR3 bases are TGTGCCAGCAGCCCCGGGACAGGGGGCTACGAGCAGTACTTC.

This rearrangement joins TRBV5-8 to TRBJ2-7, with D possibly being TRBD1 (6 bases). V lost 1 base, J lost 2 bases, and 10 bases lay in between. Germline V gene lookup returns CDR1 SGHTS and CDR2 YDEGEE. The CDR3 sequence is 14 residues long. CDR3 DNA sequence: TGTGCCAGCAGCTTGACCCCAGGGGCCTACGAGCAGTACTTC. This translates into CASSLTPGAYEQYF.

The V and J genes are TRBV6-5 and TRBJ2-1; D possibly corresponds to TRBD1 (6 bases). V dropped 9 bases and J dropped 5 bases, with 20 bases sitting between them. The CDR3 has 15 amino acids. In germline, CDR1 is MNHEY, CDR2 SVGAGI. The CDR3 loop reads CAREGERDKDNEQFF. The CDR3 region has the DNA TGTGCCAGGGAAGGGGAAAGGGACAAGGACAATGAGCAGTTCTTC.

Comments on this clone: This CDR3 is also generated by other DNA sequences in the sample. The chain recombines TRBV29-1 with TRBJ2-7; TRBD1 might be the D (5 bases). The CDR3 length is 12 residues. Looked up from germline, CDR1 is SQVTM and CDR2 is ANQGSEA. V was shortened by 3 bases and J by 2 bases, with 8 bases between the two germline ends. CDR3 sequence: CSVEGQAYEQYF. CDR3 bases: TGCAGCGTTGAGGGGCAAGCCTACGAGCAGTACTTC.

V and J are TRBV23-1 and TRBJ2-7, with 7 bases that match TRBD2. TRBV23-1 is classed as an ORF, of uncertain function. The junction had 13 bases not matched to a gene; V was cut back by 3 bases and J by 5 bases. CDR3 length: 16 amino acids. The CDR3 region is CASSHPSVGRFHEQYF. The CDR3 bases are TGCGCCAGCAGTCACCCGTCGGTCGGGAGGTTCCACGAGCAGTACTTC.

The chain carries TRBV5-6 and TRBJ2-7, with a possible D match to TRBD1 (6 bases). CDR1 is SGHDT, CDR2 YYEEEE, per germline. The V and J ends lost 6 bases and 6 bases respectively, with 16 bases between them. The CDR3 spans 13 residues. DNA for the CDR3: TGTGCCAGCATTAGGCAGGGGAGTGGCGAGCAGTACTTC. Its protein product is CASIRQGSGEQYF.

The chain recombines TRBV10-3 with TRBJ1-1, with D hard to call. Germline assignment: CDR1 ENHRY and CDR2 SYGVKD. The CDR3 runs 12 residues. The germline V and J ends were trimmed by 5 bases and 3 bases, with 7 bases remaining between them. CDR3 region: CAISTRDTEAFF. The CDR3 nucleotides read TGTGCCATCAGTACGAGGGACACTGAAGCTTTCTTT.

The table lists this clone with a count of one. The chain links TRBV4-1 to TRBJ2-1, with 12 bases lining up with TRBD1. Per the germline V gene, CDR1 is MGHRA and CDR2 is YSYEKL. V dropped 4 bases and J dropped 6; count of bases not matched to a gene: 16. The CDR3 contains 19 residues. CDR3 region: CASSPKNPGQGATLNEQFF. The CDR3 DNA reads as TGCGCCAGCAGCCCAAAGAACCCGGGACAGGGGGCAACCCTCAATGAGCAGTTCTTC.

The chain links TRBV6-1 to TRBJ1-1; D possibly corresponds to TRBD1 (5 bases). Germline V gene lookup returns CDR1 MNHNS and CDR2 SASEGT. This CDR3 spans 14 amino acids. Trimming cost V 7 bases and J 4 bases, with 16 bases left between them. CDR3 sequence reads: CASTLRGRATEAFF. In DNA form, the CDR3 reads TGTGCCAGCACCCTTAGGGGAAGGGCCACTGAAGCTTTCTTT.

The chain uses TRBV6-5 and TRBJ1-1; TRBD1 is a possible D gene (5 bases). CDR1 is MNHEY and CDR2 is SVGAGI in the germline V gene. The CDR3 has 13 amino acids. Trimming left V 2 bases short and J 5 bases short, with 9 bases between. CDR3 sequence: CASSYMGGTEAFF. CDR3 sequence (DNA): TGTGCCAGCAGTTACATGGGGGGGACTGAAGCTTTCTTT.

The gene calls are TRBV6-1 and TRBJ1-2; 7 bases are a match to TRBD1. Germline CDR1 and CDR2: MNHNS and SASEGT. CDR3 length: 14 residues. J gave up 5 bases and V 6 bases, and 9 bases lay outside the gene matches. The chain's CDR3 is CASREKTGTYGYTF. CDR3 bases: TGTGCCAGCAGGGAAAAGACAGGGACTTATGGCTACACCTTC.

This chain connects TRBV4-1 to TRBJ2-7; 8 nucleotides align to TRBD2. Germline CDR1 and CDR2: MGHRA and YSYEKL. The CDR3 length is 15 residues. The J segment lost 0 bases and the V segment lost 3 bases, leaving 4 bases of the junction unmatched. The CDR3 DNA reads as TGCGCCAGCAGCCAGGAAGGACTAGCCTCCTACGAGCAGTACTTC. Its translation: CASSQEGLASYEQYF.